Listed here are 11 T cell receptor beta chains from one sample, sequenced in a study of blood T cell repertoires in COVID-19. Using immunoSEQ multiplex PCR, the repertoire was profiled, and TCRdb retains in-frame clones only, with some absent. The sample includes tens of thousands of clones, about 89% seen only once; the top ten take 6% to 8.5%. The sequenced sample was peripheral blood. The origin of the receptors is a man aged 55-75 years with active or convalescent COVID-19.

This chain links TRBV4-2 with TRBJ2-7; D is ambiguous. V lost 1 base and J 2 bases, leaving 15 bases between the germline ends. The CDR3 has 16 amino acids. CDR1 is LGHNA and CDR2 is YNFKEQ in the germline V gene. CDR3 protein: CASSQVRSSSAYEQYF. For the CDR3, the DNA is TGTGCCAGCAGCCAAGTTCGGAGTAGCTCAGCCTACGAGCAGTACTTC.

DNA of the CDR3: TGTGCCAGCTCACCACGCGGGAGGGCCAACCCCACTGAGCAGTTCTTC. Encoded protein: CASSPRGRANPTEQFF. The chain combines TRBV18 with TRBJ2-1; 9 nucleotides match TRBD2. With 1 base clipped from V and 9 bases from J, the junction kept 10 bases outside the gene matches. CDR3 length equals 16 residues. The germline gives CDR1 KGHSH, CDR2 LQKENI. Full variable domain (outside the CDR3, taken from reference TRBV18 and TRBJ2-1): NAGVMQNPRHLVRRRGQEARLRCSPMKGHSHVYWYRQLPEEGLKFMVYLQKENIIDESGMPKERFSAEFPKEGPSILRIQQVVRGDSAAYFCASSPRGRANPTEQFFGPGTRLTVL.

The chain uses TRBV5-4 and TRBJ1-2; TRBD1 agrees at 12 bases. CDR1 is SGHNT, CDR2 YYREEE, per germline (reference sequence). V dropped 3 bases and J dropped 6; count of bases not matched to a gene: 6. There are 15 residues in the CDR3. CDR3 coding DNA: TGTGCCAGCAGCTCTCCGGGACAGGGGGCGCATGGCTACACCTTC. Translating gives CASSSPGQGAHGYTF.

Here the CDR3 reads CASRPDTNTGELFF. The DNA of the CDR3 is TGTGCCAGCAGACCCGACACTAACACCGGGGAGCTGTTTTTT. V and J are TRBV6-5 and TRBJ2-2; no reliable D call. CDR1 is MNHEY and CDR2 is SVGAGI in the germline V gene. Trimming stripped 6 bases from V and 2 bases from J, with 10 bases between. The CDR3 is 14 residues long.

V and J are TRBV5-4 and TRBJ2-7, with 10 positions matching TRBD2. The V gene's germline CDR1 is SGHNT and CDR2 YYREEE (reference sequence). The V gene end was trimmed by 4 bases and the J gene end by 2 bases; junction bases not matched to a gene: 9. There are 16 residues in the CDR3. The CDR3 DNA follows: TGTGCCAGCAGCCGCCCGGGTAGCGGGGGGACCTACGAGCAGTACTTC. This translates into CASSRPGSGGTYEQYF.

This clone was recorded only once. The chain joins TRBV5-4 to TRBJ1-3; D not certain. Per germline, CDR1 SGHNT and CDR2 YYREEE (reference sequence). Trimming stripped 4 bases from V and 0 bases from J, with 20 bases between. The CDR3 runs to 18 residues. CDR3 amino acids: CASSLGSPVGSSGNTIYF. Here the CDR3 DNA reads TGTGCCAGCAGCCTGGGATCTCCGGTGGGCTCCTCTGGAAACACCATATATTTT.

This chain links TRBV7-9 with TRBJ1-1, with D hard to call. The germline gives CDR1 SEHNR, CDR2 FQNEAQ (reference sequence). The CDR3 runs to 13 residues. Trimming cost V 0 bases and J 6 bases, with 8 bases left between them. CDR3 region: CASSLAGQSEAFF. CDR3 nucleotides: TGTGCCAGCAGCTTAGCTGGGCAATCTGAAGCTTTCTTT.

V usage is TRBV18 and J usage is TRBJ1-1, with D unclear. Germline V gives CDR1 KGHSH, CDR2 LQKENI. The length of the CDR3 is 14 residues. V was clipped by 8 bases and J by 3 bases, with 16 bases between them. The CDR3 loop is CASNYVGSDTEAFF. CDR3 nucleotide sequence: TGTGCCAGCAATTATGTTGGTAGCGACACTGAAGCTTTCTTT.

V usage is TRBV5-1 and J usage is TRBJ1-5, with 7 bases lining up with TRBD1. CDR1 is SGHRS and CDR2 is YFSETQ in the germline V gene. The CDR3 totals 15 residues. V lost 6 bases and J lost 6; bases outside the gene matches: 12. As DNA, the CDR3 is TGCGCCAGCACCCCTGACAGGGACCGCGGTCAGCCCCAGCATTTT. It translates to CASTPDRDRGQPQHF.

The chain recombines TRBV28 with TRBJ1-2; 7 nucleotides line up with TRBD1. V was clipped by 6 bases and J by 4 bases; unmatched bases: 5. The CDR3 runs 13 residues. CDR1 is MDHEN, CDR2 SYDVKM, per germline. CDR3 protein: CASSTGTVYGYTF. DNA for the CDR3: TGTGCCAGCAGCACCGGGACAGTCTATGGCTACACCTTC.

The rearrangement links TRBV11-2 to TRBJ2-7; 9 bases are a match to TRBD1. CDR1 is SGHAT and CDR2 is FQNNGV in the germline V gene. With V trimmed by 3 bases and J by 2 bases, 8 bases remained unmatched. This CDR3 region has 16 residues. CDR3 in amino acids: CASSFLTGGTPYEQYF. CDR3 DNA sequence: TGTGCCAGCAGCTTCCTAACAGGGGGCACTCCCTACGAGCAGTACTTC. The full variable domain, in which reference TRBV11-2 and TRBJ2-7 provide the parts outside the CDR3, is EAGVAQSPRYKIIEKRQSVAFWCNPISGHATLYWYQQILGQGPKLLIQFQNNGVVDDSQLPKDRFSAERLKGVDSTLKIQPAKLEDSAVYLCASSFLTGGTPYEQYFGPGTRLTVT.